This TCR beta chain appears in the sequencing data of a study of cytomegalovirus exposure and HLA in healthy donors. The study, taken as a whole, reports: Using the classifier, cytomegalovirus status was reportedly diagnosed with high specificity and sensitivity. Later analysis found that TCR beta chains associated with HLA were more clonally expanded than other, equally common chains.

Germline-derived CDR1 and CDR2 are SEHNR and FQNEAQ (reference sequence). Trimming cost V 1 base and J 1 base, with 20 bases left between them. This CDR3 has 19 amino acids. Primers for the PCR totalled 60 Vbeta and 13 Jbeta. Only in-frame clones appear in the TCRdb table, and some are missing; sequencing was by immunoSEQ multiplex PCR. This sample has around 200,000 clones; roughly 80% occur once, and the top ten carry about 3.1%. Remarks on this clone: No antigen is known for it.

The donors gave bone marrow, and they were healthy. This rearrangement joins TRBV7-9 to TRBJ1-3; TRBD1 is a possible D gene (5 bases). Sequenced material: PBMCs. The clonotype comes from a female donor in good health and CMV-seronegative. The CDR3 DNA follows: TGTGCCAGCAGCTTAGAGGATGTGGGGCGGCGACGGTCTGGAAACACCATATATTTT. Its protein product is CASSLEDVGRRRSGNTIYF.